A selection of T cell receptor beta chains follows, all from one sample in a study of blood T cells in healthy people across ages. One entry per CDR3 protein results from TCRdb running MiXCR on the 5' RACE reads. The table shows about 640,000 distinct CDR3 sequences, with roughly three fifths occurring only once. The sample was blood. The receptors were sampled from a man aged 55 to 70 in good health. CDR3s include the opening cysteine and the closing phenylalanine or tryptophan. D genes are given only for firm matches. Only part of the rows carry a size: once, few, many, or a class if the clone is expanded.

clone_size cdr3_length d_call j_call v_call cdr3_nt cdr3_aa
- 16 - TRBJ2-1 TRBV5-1 TGCGCCAGCAGCCCCTTGGGCCCAGGGGGGGGCAATGAGCAGTTCTTC CASSPLGPGGGNEQFF
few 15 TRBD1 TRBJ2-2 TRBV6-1 TGTGCCAGCAGCCTGGGACAGGGAGACACCGGGGAGCTGTTTTTT CASSLGQGDTGELFF
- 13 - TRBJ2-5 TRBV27 TGTGCCAGCAGTAGGACTTACAAAGAGACCCAGTACTTC CASSRTYKETQYF
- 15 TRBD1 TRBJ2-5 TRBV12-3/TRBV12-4 TGTGCCAGCAGTTTAGCCCCGGGACAGCTAGAGACCCAGTACTTC CASSLAPGQLETQYF
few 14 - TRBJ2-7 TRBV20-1 TGCAGTGCTGAGAAGACGGGGAGCTCCTACGAGCAGTACTTC CSAEKTGSSYEQYF
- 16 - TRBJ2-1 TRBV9 TGTGCCAGCAGCGCCGGGACCGGCTCGGGGCGGAATGAGCAGTTCTTC CASSAGTGSGRNEQFF
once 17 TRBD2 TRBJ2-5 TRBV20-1 TGCAGTGCTAGAATCCAGCGGGGGGGCCTCTTCCAAGAGACCCAGTACTTC CSARIQRGGLFQETQYF
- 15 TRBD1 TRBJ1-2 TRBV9 TGTGCCAGCAGATTGAGGGGGACAGGGAACTATGGCTACACCTTC CASRLRGTGNYGYTF
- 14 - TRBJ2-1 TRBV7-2 TGTGCCAGCAGCTTAAGTGTACTCCCCAGCGAGCAGTTCTTC CASSLSVLPSEQFF
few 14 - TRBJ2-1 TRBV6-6 TGTGCCAGCAGGATGTCAGGGGACGGGAATGAGCAGTTCTTC CASRMSGDGNEQFF
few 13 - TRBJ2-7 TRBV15 TGTGCCACCAGCAGCCGACGGACCTACGAGCAGTACTTC CATSSRRTYEQYF
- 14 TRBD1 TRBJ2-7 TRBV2 TGTGCCAGCAGGGGGACAGGGTTTGACTACGAGCAGTACTTC CASRGTGFDYEQYF
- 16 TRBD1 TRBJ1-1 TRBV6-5 TGTGCCAGCAGTTACTCCCCGGGACAGTGGAACACTGAAGCTTTCTTT CASSYSPGQWNTEAFF
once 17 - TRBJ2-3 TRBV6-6 TGTGCCAGCAGTTACTCCGGGGAAGACACCTTCACAGATACGCAGTATTTT CASSYSGEDTFTDTQYF
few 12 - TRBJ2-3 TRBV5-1 TGTGCCAGCAGAAGCAACACAGATACGCAGTATTTT CASRSNTDTQYF